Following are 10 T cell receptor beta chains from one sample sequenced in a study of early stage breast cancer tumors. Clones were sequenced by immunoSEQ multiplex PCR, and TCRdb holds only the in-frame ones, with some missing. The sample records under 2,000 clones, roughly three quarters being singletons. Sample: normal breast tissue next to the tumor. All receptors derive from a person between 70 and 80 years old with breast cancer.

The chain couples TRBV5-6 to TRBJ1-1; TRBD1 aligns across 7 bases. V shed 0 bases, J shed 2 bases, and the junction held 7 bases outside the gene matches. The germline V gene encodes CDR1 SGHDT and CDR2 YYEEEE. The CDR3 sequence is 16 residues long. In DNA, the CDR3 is TGTGCCAGCAGCTTGGCCCCGACAGGGCCAAACACTGAAGCTTTCTTT. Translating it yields CASSLAPTGPNTEAFF.

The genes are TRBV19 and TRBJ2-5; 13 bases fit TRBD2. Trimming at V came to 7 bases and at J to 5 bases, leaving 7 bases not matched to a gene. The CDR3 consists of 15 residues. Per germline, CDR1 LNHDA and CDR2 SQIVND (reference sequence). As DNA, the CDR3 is TGTGCCAGTACCCCGGGACTAGCGGGGCTGGAGACCCAGTACTTC. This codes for CASTPGLAGLETQYF.

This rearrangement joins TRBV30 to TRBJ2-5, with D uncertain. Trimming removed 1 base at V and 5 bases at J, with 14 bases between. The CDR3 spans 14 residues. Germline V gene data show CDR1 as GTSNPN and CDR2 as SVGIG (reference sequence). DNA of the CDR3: TGTGCCTGGAGTGGAATGACACCTCCGGAGACCCAGTACTTC. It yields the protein CAWSGMTPPETQYF.

In nucleotides, the CDR3 is TGCGCCAGCAGCCAAGGAGGAGGTAGCTCCTACGAGCAGTACTTC. It is translated as CASSQGGGSSYEQYF. The chain links TRBV4-1 to TRBJ2-7; perhaps TRBD2 as D (5 bases). Trimming took 1 base from V and 0 from J, leaving 10 bases between them. Germline V gene lookup returns CDR1 MGHRA and CDR2 YSYEKL. This CDR3 is built from 15 residues.

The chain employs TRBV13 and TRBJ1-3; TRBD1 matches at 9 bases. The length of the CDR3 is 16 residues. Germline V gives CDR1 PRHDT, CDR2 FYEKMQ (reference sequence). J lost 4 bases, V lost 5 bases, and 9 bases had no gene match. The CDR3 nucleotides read TGTGCCAGCAGCCGTCGGGGACAGGGATCAGGAAACACCATATATTTT. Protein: CASSRRGQGSGNTIYF.

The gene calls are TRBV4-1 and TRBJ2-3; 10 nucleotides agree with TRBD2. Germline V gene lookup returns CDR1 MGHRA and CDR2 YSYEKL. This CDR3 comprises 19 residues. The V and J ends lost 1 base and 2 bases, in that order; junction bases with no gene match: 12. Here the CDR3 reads CASSQGFGERGGYTDTQYF. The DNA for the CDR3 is TGCGCCAGCAGCCAAGGATTCGGAGAGCGGGGGGGCTACACAGATACGCAGTATTTT.

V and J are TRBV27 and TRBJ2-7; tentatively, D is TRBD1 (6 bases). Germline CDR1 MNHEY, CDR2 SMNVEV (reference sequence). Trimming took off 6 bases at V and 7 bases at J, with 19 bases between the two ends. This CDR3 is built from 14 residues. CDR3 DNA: TGTGCCAGCAGCCTGGTTGAGACAGGTGGGGAGCAGTACTTC. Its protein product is CASSLVETGGEQYF.

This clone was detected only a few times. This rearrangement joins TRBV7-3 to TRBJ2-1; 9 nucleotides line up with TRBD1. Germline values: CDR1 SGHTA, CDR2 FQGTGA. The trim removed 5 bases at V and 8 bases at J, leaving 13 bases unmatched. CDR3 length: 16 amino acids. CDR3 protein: CASSATQGAGVHEQFF. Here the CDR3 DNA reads TGTGCCAGCAGCGCTACACAGGGGGCTGGGGTACATGAGCAGTTCTTC.

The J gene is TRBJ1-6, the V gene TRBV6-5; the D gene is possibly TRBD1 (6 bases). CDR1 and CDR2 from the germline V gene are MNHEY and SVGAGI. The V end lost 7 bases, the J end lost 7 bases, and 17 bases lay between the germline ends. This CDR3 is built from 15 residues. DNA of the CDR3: TGTGCCAGCATGGGTTCGACAGGCTCCAATTCACCCCTCCACTTT. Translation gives CASMGSTGSNSPLHF.

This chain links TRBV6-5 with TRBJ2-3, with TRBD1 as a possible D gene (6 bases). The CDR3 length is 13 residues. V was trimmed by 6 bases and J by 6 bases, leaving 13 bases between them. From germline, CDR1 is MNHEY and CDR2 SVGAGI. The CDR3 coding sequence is TGTGCCAGCAGCTCACAGGGTCCCGATACGCAGTATTTT. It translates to CASSSQGPDTQYF.